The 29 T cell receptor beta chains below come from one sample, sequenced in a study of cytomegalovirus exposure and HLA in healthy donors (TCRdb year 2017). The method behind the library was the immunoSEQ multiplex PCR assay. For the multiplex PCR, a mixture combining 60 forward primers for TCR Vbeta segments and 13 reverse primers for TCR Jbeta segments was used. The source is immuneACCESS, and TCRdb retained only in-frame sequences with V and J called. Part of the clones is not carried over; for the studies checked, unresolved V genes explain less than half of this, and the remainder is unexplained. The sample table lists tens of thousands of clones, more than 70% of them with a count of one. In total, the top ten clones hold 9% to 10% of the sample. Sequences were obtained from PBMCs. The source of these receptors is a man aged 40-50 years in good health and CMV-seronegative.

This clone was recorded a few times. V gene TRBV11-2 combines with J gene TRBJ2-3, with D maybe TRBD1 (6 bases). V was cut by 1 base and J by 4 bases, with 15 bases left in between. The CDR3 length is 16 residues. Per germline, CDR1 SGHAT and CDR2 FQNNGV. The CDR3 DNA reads TGTGCCAGCAGCTTAGGTCAGGGGTACTACGCAGATACGCAGTATTTT. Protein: CASSLGQGYYADTQYF.

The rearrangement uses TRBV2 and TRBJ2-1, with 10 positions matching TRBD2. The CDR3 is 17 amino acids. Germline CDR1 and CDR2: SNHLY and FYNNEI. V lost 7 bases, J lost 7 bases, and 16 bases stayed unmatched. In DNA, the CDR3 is TGTGCCAGCATCTCGGGGGTAAGGGCTAGCGGGAGTAATGAGCAGTTCTTC. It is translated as CASISGVRASGSNEQFF.

The CDR3 DNA reads TGTGCCAGCAGGGGGACTAGCGGGGTAGATACGCAGTATTTT. It encodes CASRGTSGVDTQYF. The rearrangement joins TRBV5-4 to TRBJ2-3, with 13 bases identical to TRBD2. Unmatched junction bases numbered 2, after V lost 5 bases and J lost 5 bases. This CDR3 region has 14 residues. Per the germline V gene, CDR1 is SGHNT and CDR2 is YYREEE (reference sequence). Combining the CDR3 with reference TRBV5-4 and TRBJ2-3 gives the whole variable domain ETGVTQSPTHLIKTRGQQVTLRCSSQSGHNTVSWYQQALGQGPQFIFQYYREEENGRGNFPPRFSGLQFPNYSSELNVNALELDDSALYLCASRGTSGVDTQYFGPGTRLTVL.

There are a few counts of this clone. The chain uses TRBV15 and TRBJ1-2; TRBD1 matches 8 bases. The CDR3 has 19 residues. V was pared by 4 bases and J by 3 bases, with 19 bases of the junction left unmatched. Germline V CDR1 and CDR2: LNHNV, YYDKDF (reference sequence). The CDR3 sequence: CATSISPRMGQEFDYGYTF. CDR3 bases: TGTGCCACCAGCATCTCACCCCGCATGGGACAGGAGTTTGACTATGGCTACACCTTC.

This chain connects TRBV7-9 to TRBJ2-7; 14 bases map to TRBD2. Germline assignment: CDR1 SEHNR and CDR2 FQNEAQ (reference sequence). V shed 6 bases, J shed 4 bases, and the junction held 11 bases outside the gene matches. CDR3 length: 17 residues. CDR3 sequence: CASRGTGTSGSLYEQYF. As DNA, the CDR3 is TGTGCCAGCAGAGGAACCGGGACTAGCGGGAGCCTGTACGAGCAGTACTTC.

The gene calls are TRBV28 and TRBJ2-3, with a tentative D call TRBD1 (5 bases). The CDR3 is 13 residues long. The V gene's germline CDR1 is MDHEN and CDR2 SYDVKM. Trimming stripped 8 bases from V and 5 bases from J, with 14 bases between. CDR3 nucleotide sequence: TGTGCCAGCGGTGACAGTCAAGTAGATACGCAGTATTTT. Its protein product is CASGDSQVDTQYF.

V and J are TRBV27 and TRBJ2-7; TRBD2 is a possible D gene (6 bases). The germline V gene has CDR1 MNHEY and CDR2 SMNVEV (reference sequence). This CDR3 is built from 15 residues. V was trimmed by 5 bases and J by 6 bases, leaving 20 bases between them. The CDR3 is CASSGGDSDISEQYF. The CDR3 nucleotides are TGTGCCAGCAGTGGCGGGGACTCAGATATTTCCGAGCAGTACTTC.

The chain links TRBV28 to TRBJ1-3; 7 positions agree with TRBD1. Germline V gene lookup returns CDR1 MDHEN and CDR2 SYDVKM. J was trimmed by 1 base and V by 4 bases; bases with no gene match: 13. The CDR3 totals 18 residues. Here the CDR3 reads CASSSPPGTALSGNTIYF. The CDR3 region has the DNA TGTGCCAGCAGTTCCCCCCCGGGGACAGCCTTATCTGGAAACACCATATATTTT.

CDR3 in DNA: TGTGCCAGCAGGGGTATCAGGGGGCTCACTGAAGCTTTCTTT. This encodes CASRGIRGLTEAFF. The V call is TRBV7-2, the J call TRBJ1-1, with 8 bases fitting TRBD1. V lost 6 bases, J lost 4 bases, and 7 bases stayed unmatched. CDR1 SGHTA and CDR2 FQGNSA come from the germline V gene. CDR3 length: 14 residues.

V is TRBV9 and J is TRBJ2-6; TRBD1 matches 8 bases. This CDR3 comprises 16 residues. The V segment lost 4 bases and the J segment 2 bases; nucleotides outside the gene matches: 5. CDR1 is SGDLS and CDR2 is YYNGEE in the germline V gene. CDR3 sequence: CASSTPTGAGANVLTF. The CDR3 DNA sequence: TGTGCCAGCAGCACACCGACAGGGGCTGGGGCCAACGTCCTGACTTTC.

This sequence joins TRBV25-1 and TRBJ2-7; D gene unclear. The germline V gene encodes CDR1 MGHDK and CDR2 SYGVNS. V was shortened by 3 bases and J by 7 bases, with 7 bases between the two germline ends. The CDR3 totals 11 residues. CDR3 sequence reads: CASSEAREQYF. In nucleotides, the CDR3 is TGTGCCAGCAGTGAGGCCAGGGAGCAGTACTTC.

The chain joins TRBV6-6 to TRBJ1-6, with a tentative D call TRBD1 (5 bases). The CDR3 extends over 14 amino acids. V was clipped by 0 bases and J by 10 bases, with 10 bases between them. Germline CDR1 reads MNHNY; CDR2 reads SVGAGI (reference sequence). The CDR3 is CASSYSGRVSPLHF. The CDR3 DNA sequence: TGTGCCAGCAGTTACTCCGGCAGGGTCTCACCCCTCCACTTT.

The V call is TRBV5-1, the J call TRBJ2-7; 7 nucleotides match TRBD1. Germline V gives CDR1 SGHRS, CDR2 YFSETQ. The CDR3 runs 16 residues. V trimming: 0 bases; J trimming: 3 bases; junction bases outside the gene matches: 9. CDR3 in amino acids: CASSLVPGTVNYEQYF. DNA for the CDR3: TGCGCCAGCAGCTTGGTCCCCGGGACAGTTAACTACGAGCAGTACTTC.

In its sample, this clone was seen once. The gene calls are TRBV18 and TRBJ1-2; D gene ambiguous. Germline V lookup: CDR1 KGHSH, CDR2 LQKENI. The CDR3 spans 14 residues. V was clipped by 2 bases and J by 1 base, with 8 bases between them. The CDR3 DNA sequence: TGTGCCAGCTCACCAAACGGGGTTAACTATGGCTACACCTTC. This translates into CASSPNGVNYGYTF. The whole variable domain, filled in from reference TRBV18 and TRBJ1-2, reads NAGVMQNPRHLVRRRGQEARLRCSPMKGHSHVYWYRQLPEEGLKFMVYLQKENIIDESGMPKERFSAEFPKEGPSILRIQQVVRGDSAAYFCASSPNGVNYGYTFGSGTRLTVV.

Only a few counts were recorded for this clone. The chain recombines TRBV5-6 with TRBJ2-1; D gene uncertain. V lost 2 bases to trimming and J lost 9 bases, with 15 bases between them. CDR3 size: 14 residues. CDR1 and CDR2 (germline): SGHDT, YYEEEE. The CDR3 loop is CASSFGSRIGEQFF. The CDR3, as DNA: TGTGCCAGCAGCTTTGGGTCCAGGATCGGTGAGCAGTTCTTC.

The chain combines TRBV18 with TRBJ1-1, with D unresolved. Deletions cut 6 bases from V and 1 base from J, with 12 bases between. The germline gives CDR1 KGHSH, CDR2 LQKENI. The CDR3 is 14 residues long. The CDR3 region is CASSPIPGNTEAFF. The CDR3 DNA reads TGTGCCAGCTCGCCTATCCCTGGGAACACTGAAGCTTTCTTT.

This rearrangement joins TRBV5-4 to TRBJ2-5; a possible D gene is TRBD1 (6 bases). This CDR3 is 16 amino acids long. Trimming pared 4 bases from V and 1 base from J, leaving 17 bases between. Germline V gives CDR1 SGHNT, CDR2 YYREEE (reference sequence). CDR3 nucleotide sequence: TGTGCCAGCAGCCCCGGACAGAAAAGGGCCCAAGAGACCCAGTACTTC. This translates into CASSPGQKRAQETQYF.

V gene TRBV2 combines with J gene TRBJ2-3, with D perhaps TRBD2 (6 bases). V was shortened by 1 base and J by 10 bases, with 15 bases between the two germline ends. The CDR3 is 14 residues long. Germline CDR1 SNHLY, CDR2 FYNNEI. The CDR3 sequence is CASSEVGAGWPQYF. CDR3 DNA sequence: TGTGCCAGCAGTGAAGTAGGGGCGGGATGGCCGCAGTATTTT.

The CDR3 DNA is TGCGCCAGCAGCCTACTTGGACGACAGGGGAACACCGGGGAGCTGTTTTTT. Translated: CASSLLGRQGNTGELFF. This chain joins TRBV5-1 and TRBJ2-2, with 7 nucleotides matching TRBD1. The CDR3 is 17 residues long. Germline CDR1 SGHRS, CDR2 YFSETQ. V lost 4 bases and J lost 1; bases outside the gene matches: 10.

The CDR3 sequence: CASSAGTGVNQPQHF. As DNA, the CDR3 is TGTGCCAGCAGCGCGGGGACAGGGGTTAATCAGCCCCAGCATTTT. The V and J genes are TRBV7-9 and TRBJ1-5, with 10 bases identical to TRBD1. The germline V gene encodes CDR1 SEHNR and CDR2 FQNEAQ (reference sequence). Trimming cost V 5 bases and J 4 bases; bases outside gene matches: 5. The CDR3 is made up of 15 amino acids.

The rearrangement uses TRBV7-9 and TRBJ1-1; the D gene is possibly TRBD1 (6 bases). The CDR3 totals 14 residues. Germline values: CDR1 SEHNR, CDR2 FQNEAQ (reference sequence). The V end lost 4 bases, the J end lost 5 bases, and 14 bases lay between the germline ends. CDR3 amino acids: CASSWGAQGTEAFF. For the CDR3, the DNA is TGTGCCAGCAGCTGGGGAGCACAGGGTACTGAAGCTTTCTTT.

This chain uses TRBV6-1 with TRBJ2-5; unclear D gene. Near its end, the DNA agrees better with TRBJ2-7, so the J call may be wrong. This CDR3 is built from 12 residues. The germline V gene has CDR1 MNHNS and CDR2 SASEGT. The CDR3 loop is CASSDGVYEQYF. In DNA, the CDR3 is TGTGCCAGCAGTGACGGAGTTTACGAGCAGTACTTC.

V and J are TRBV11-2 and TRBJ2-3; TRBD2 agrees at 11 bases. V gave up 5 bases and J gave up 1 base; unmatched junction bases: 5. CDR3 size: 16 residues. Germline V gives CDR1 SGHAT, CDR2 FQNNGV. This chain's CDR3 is CASSGPGLAGTDTQYF. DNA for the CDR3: TGTGCCAGCAGCGGTCCGGGACTAGCGGGCACAGATACGCAGTATTTT. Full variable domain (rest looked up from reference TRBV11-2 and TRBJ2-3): EAGVAQSPRYKIIEKRQSVAFWCNPISGHATLYWYQQILGQGPKLLIQFQNNGVVDDSQLPKDRFSAERLKGVDSTLKIQPAKLEDSAVYLCASSGPGLAGTDTQYFGPGTRLTVL.

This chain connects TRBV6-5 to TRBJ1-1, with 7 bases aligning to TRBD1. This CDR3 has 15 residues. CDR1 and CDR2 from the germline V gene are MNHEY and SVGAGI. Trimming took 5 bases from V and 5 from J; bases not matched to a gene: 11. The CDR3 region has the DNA TGTGCCAGCAGTAACCGACAGGGAGGTGGAACTGAAGCTTTCTTT. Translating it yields CASSNRQGGGTEAFF.

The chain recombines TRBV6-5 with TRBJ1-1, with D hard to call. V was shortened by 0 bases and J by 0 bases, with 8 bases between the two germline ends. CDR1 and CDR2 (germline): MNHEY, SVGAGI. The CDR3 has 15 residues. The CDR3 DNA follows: TGTGCCAGCAGTTACTCGATGGGCGTGAACACTGAAGCTTTCTTT. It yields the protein CASSYSMGVNTEAFF.

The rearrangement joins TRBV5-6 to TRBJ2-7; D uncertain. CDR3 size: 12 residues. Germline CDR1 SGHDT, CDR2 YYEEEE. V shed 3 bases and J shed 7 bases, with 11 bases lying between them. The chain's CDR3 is CASSSYSGEQYF. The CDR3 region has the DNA TGTGCCAGCAGCTCCTACTCCGGGGAGCAGTACTTC.

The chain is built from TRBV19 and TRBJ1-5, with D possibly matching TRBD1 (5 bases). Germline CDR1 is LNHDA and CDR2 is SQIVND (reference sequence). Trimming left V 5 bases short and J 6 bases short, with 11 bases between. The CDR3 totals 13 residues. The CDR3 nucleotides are TGTGCCAGTAGTGACAGTTTCACTCAGCCCCAGCATTTT. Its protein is CASSDSFTQPQHF.

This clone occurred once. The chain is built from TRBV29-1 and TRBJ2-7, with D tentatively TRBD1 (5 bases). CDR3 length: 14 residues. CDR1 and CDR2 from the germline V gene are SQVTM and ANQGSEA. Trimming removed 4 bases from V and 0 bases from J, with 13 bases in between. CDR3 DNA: TGCAGCGTTGCCCTACCGACAGTCTCCTACGAGCAGTACTTC. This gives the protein CSVALPTVSYEQYF.

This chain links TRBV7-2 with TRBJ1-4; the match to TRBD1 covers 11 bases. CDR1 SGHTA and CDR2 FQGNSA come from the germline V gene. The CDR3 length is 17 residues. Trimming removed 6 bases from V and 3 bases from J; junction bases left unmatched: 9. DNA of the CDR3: TGTGCCAGCAGTACCGGGACAGGGGGTTTTTCTAATGAAAAACTGTTTTTT. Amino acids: CASSTGTGGFSNEKLFF.